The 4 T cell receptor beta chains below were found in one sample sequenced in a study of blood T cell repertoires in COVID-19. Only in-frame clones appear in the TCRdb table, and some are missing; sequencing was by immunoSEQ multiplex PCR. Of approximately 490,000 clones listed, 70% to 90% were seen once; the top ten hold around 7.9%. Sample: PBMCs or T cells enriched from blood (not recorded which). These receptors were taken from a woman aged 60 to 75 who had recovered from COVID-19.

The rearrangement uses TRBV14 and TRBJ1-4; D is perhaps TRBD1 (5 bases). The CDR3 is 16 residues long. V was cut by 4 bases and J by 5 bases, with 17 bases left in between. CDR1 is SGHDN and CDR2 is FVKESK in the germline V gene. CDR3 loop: CASSRRGYAGNEKLFF. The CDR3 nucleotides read TGTGCCAGCAGCCGGCGGGGATATGCAGGGAATGAAAAACTGTTTTTT.

In DNA, the CDR3 is TGTGCCACCGAGAGGGCAGGACCGCCTCATAACTATGGCTACACCTTC. Residues: CATERAGPPHNYGYTF. V is TRBV24-1 and J is TRBJ1-2; D is unclear. The ends were cut back, 9 bases at V and 1 base at J, with 20 bases in the middle. This CDR3 is built from 16 residues. CDR1 KGHDR and CDR2 SFDVKD come from the germline V gene.

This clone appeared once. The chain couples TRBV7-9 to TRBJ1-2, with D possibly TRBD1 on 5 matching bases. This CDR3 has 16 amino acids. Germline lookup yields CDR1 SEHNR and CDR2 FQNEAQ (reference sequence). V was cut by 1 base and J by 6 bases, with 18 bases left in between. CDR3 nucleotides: TGTGCCAGCAGCTTAGACGGCGAGGGGAGGATCAATGGCTACACCTTC. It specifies CASSLDGEGRINGYTF.

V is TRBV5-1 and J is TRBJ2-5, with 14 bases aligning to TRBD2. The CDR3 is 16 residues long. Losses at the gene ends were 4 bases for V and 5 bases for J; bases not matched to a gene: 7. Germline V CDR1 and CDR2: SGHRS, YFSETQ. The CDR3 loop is CASSKTSGGAMETQYF. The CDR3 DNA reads TGCGCCAGCAGCAAGACTAGCGGGGGGGCTATGGAGACCCAGTACTTC. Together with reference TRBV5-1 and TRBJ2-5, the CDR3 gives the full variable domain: KAGVTQTPRYLIKTRGQQVTLSCSPISGHRSVSWYQQTPGQGLQFLFEYFSETQRNKGNFPGRFSGRQFSNSRSEMNVSTLELGDSALYLCASSKTSGGAMETQYFGPGTRLLVL.